This T cell receptor (beta chain) emerged from a study of blood T cell repertoires in COVID-19. Overall study: Samples came from the United States, Italy and Spain, spanning acute and convalescent COVID-19. PBMCs, B-cell-depleted T cells, or T cells provided the cDNA or gDNA that made up the material.

In the original workflow: Nucleated cell counts were estimated from reference gene primer amplification. The assay was immunoSEQ multiplex PCR, and TCRdb's table has in-frame clones only and misses some. From that table come the V and J calls and clone size; the DNA was used to work out D and trimming. The repertoire holds hundreds of thousands of clones, with 85% to 90% as singletons. The J segment lost 4 bases and the V segment lost 6 bases, leaving 5 bases of the junction unmatched. CDR1 and CDR2 from the germline V gene are SNHLY and FYNNEI. The CDR3 length is 13 residues. The sample consisted of peripheral blood. The source is an older woman with COVID-19, enrolled during active disease. The J gene is TRBJ2-7, the V gene TRBV2; 8 positions match TRBD1. Here the CDR3 reads CASSADREYEQYF. The CDR3 DNA reads as TGTGCCAGCAGCGCGGACAGGGAGTACGAGCAGTACTTC. Complete variable domain (other parts from reference TRBV2 and TRBJ2-7): EPEVTQTPSHQVTQMGQEVILRCVPISNHLYFYWYRQILGQKVEFLVSFYNNEISEKSEIFDDQFSVERPDGSNFTLKIRSTKLEDSAMYFCASSADREYEQYFGPGTRLTVT.